This T cell receptor (beta chain) appears in the sequencing data of a study of T-cell reconstitution after alpha-beta-depleted transplantation in children. Findings and caveats of the study: A year post-transplant, T-cell counts and diversity derived mostly from newly produced T cells. Recipient T cells and thymic progenitors that survived gave rise to the high TCRbeta diversity observed at day 60 in some patients. Reportedly, only several hundred clones from non-depleted graft cells drove alpha-beta T-cell counts at about two months.

For TCRbeta, the library was prepared with unique molecular identifiers. TCRdb redid the calling of the PCR reads with MiXCR, one entry per CDR3 protein. The data hold over 200,000 distinct CDR3 sequences, with roughly a sixth observed a single time. As concerns this clonotype: What it recognizes is unknown.

The V gene's germline CDR1 is DFQATT and CDR2 SNEGSKA (reference sequence). CDR3 length: 11 residues. V gave up 6 bases and J gave up 2 bases, with 7 bases separating them. The chain links TRBV20-1 to TRBJ2-5, with a possible D match to TRBD1 (5 bases). The TCR sequence derives from a male patient aged 2-15 years who had a stem cell transplant for acute lymphoblastic leukemia, so the T cells may come from the graft donor. The sequencing here drew on PBMCs, mostly from graft donor cells, taken 360 days after TCRalphabeta/CD19-depleted stem cell transplant. The CDR3 here is CSAGEQETQYF. In DNA, the CDR3 is TGCAGTGCAGGGGAACAAGAGACCCAGTACTTC.